Below are 5 T cell receptor beta chains sequenced from a single sample in a study of blood T cell repertoires in COVID-19. Assay: immunoSEQ multiplex PCR; the TCRdb copy retains only in-frame clones and omits some. The table lists under 200,000 clones, around 84% of them singletons. Sequenced material: peripheral blood. The receptors derive from a man between 60 and 70 years old with COVID-19, enrolled during active disease.

V gene TRBV9 combines with J gene TRBJ2-7, with D maybe TRBD1 (6 bases). The CDR3 covers 15 residues. From germline, CDR1 is SGDLS and CDR2 YYNGEE. The V end was cut by 4 bases, the J end by 2 bases, with 16 bases between. The CDR3 reads CASSSRWDNAYEQYF. The CDR3 coding sequence is TGTGCCAGCAGCTCCCGATGGGACAACGCCTACGAGCAGTACTTC.

The chain joins TRBV24-1 to TRBJ2-1, with 11 bases identical to TRBD2. Germline assignment: CDR1 KGHDR and CDR2 SFDVKD. This CDR3 contains 15 residues. V lost 2 bases to trimming and J lost 10 bases; unmatched junction nucleotides: 6. The CDR3 DNA sequence: TGTGCCACCAGTGATTCGACTAGCGGGACACGGGAGCAGTTCTTC. Translating it yields CATSDSTSGTREQFF.

V is TRBV20-1 and J is TRBJ2-7; no clear D gene. The CDR3 length is 11 residues. Germline V lookup: CDR1 DFQATT, CDR2 SNEGSKA (reference sequence). V shed 4 bases and J shed 3 bases, with 7 bases lying between them. CDR3 sequence: CSAITSYEQYF. CDR3 sequence (DNA): TGCAGTGCTATAACAAGCTACGAGCAGTACTTC.

The V gene is TRBV7-9, the J gene TRBJ2-3; 7 bases match TRBD2. The germline CDR1 and CDR2 sequences are SEHNR and FQNEAQ (reference sequence). V trimming: 2 bases; J trimming: 2 bases; junction bases outside the gene matches: 13. This CDR3 is 18 amino acids long. The CDR3 region has the DNA TGTGCCAGCAGCTTAAATCTCGCGGGACTACAAATCACAGATACGCAGTATTTT. Protein sequence: CASSLNLAGLQITDTQYF.

About this clone: Germline is not matched at one junction end, which may reflect a read error. V and J are TRBV7-9 and TRBJ1-2; 8 bases match TRBD1. Germline V gene sequence: CDR1 SEHNR, CDR2 FQNEAQ (reference sequence). CDR3 length equals 16 residues. The CDR3 region is CASSLAGGQGYYGYTF. CDR3 DNA: TGTGCCAGCAGCCTAGCAGGAGGACAGGGATACTATGGCTACACCTTC.